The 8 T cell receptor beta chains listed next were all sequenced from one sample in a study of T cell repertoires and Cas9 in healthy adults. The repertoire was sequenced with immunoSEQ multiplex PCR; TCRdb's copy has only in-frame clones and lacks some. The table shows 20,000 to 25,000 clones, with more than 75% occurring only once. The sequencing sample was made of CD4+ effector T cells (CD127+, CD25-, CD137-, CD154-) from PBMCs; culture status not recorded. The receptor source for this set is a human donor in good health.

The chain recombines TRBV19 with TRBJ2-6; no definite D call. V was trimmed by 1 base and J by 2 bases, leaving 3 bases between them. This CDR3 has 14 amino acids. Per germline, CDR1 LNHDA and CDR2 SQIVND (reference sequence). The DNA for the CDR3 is TGTGCCAGTAGTATAGCAGCTGGGGCCAACGTCCTGACTTTC. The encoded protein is CASSIAAGANVLTF.

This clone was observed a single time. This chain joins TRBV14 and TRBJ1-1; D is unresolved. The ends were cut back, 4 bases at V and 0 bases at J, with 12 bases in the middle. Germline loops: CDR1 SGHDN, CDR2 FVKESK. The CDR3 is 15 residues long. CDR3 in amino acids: CASSRWPALNTEAFF. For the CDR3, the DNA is TGTGCCAGCAGCCGCTGGCCGGCGTTGAACACTGAAGCTTTCTTT.

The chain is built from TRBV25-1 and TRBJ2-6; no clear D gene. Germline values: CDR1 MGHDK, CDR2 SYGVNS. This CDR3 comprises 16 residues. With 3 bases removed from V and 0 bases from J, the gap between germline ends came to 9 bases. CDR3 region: CASSEDGFSGANVLTF. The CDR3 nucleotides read TGTGCCAGCAGTGAGGACGGTTTCTCTGGGGCCAACGTCCTGACTTTC.

For the CDR3, the DNA is TGTGCCATCAGTGTCCGGGGGGAGGGCTACACCTTC. This codes for CAISVRGEGYTF. This chain uses TRBV10-3 with TRBJ1-2; TRBD1 is a possible D gene (5 bases). The CDR3 has 12 amino acids. V dropped 4 bases and J dropped 8 bases, with 11 bases sitting between them. Germline V gives CDR1 ENHRY, CDR2 SYGVKD.

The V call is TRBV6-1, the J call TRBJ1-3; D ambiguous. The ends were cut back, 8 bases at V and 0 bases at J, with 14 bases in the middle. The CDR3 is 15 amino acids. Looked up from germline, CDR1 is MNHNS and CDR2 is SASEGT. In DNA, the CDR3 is TGTGCCAGCGCAGCAGGTCGGGTCTCTGGAAACACCATATATTTT. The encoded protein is CASAAGRVSGNTIYF.

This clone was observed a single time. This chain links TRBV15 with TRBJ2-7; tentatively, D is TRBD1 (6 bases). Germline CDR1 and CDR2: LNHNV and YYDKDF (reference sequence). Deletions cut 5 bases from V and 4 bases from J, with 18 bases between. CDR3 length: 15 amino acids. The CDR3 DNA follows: TGTGCCACCAGCGGAATTTCGACAGGAGAATACGAGCAGTACTTC. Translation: CATSGISTGEYEQYF.

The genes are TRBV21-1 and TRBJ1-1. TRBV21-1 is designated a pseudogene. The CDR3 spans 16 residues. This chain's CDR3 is CASRCHIVTIRTEAFF. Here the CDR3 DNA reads TGTGCCAGCAGGTGTCACATAGTCACAATTCGCACTGAAGCTTTCTTT.

The CDR3 region is CASSLQSTGRETQYF. In DNA, the CDR3 is TGTGCCAGCAGCCTTCAGAGTACAGGGAGGGAGACCCAGTACTTC. The V call is TRBV5-6, the J call TRBJ2-5; the D call may be TRBD1 or TRBD2 (6 bases each). The CDR3 is made up of 15 amino acids. CDR1 is SGHDT, CDR2 YYEEEE, per germline. Deletions cut 4 bases from V and 5 bases from J, with 18 bases between.